Listed below are T cell receptor beta chains from one sample, sequenced in a study of T cell responses to AZD1222 COVID-19 vaccine. The protocol was immunoSEQ multiplex PCR, while the TCRdb copy is restricted to in-frame clones and leaves out a portion. The data hold 150,000 to 200,000 clones, with just under 90% observed a single time. Sequenced material: peripheral blood, taken 28 days after the second dose of the MenACWY control vaccine. These receptors were collected from an adult who received the MenACWY meningococcal vaccine as a control. CDR3s include the opening cysteine and the closing phenylalanine or tryptophan. The D gene is left open where the match is weak. Only part of the rows carry a size: once, few, many, or a class if the clone is expanded.

j_call d_call v_call clone_size cdr3_nt cdr3_aa
TRBJ1-5 . TRBV9 . TGTGCCAGCAGCGTATCGGGGAACGCGGGTCAGCCCCAGCATTTT CASSVSGNAGQPQHF
TRBJ1-4 . TRBV19 . TGTGCCAGTAGTGCTCGGCGGGTAGAGGGTGAAAAACTGTTTTTT CASSARRVEGEKLFF
TRBJ1-2 . TRBV3-1/TRBV3-2 . TGTGCCAGCAGCCCAACGCTATCCCCGACAGGCAATGGCTACACCTTC CASSPTLSPTGNGYTF
TRBJ2-6 . TRBV5-1 . TGCGCCAGCAGCTTGGAAGAGTCCGGGGCCAACGTCCTGACTTTC CASSLEESGANVLTF
TRBJ1-1 . TRBV28 . TGTGCCAGCAGACCGCCATGGGGGAACACTGAAGCTTTCTTT CASRPPWGNTEAFF
TRBJ1-1 . TRBV3-1/TRBV3-2 . TGTGCCAGCAGCCAAAGGGTAAACACTGAAGCTTTCTTT CASSQRVNTEAFF
TRBJ1-1 . TRBV11-2 . TGTGCCAGCAGCTTACAGGGAGCTGAAGCTTTCTTT CASSLQGAEAFF
TRBJ1-1 . TRBV24-1 . TGTGCCACCAGTGACCCTATAGGCACTGAAGCTTTCTTT CATSDPIGTEAFF
TRBJ1-3 . TRBV9 . TGTGCCAGCAGCGTAGAGGGCTGGGGGGGAAACACCATATATTTT CASSVEGWGGNTIYF
TRBJ2-2 . TRBV7-2 . TGTGCCAGCAGCTTATACCCAGGCGTCGACACCGGGGAGCTGTTTTTT CASSLYPGVDTGELFF
TRBJ2-2 TRBD2 TRBV5-4 . TGTGCCAGCAGCTTGGGCGGGAGGAACACCGGGGAGCTGTTTTTT CASSLGGRNTGELFF
TRBJ2-1 . TRBV6-5 . TGTGCCAGCAGTTCGATGGATGAGCAGTTCTTC CASSSMDEQFF
TRBJ1-1 . TRBV28 . TGTGCCAGCAGTTGGACGGTGGACACTGAAGCTTTCTTT CASSWTVDTEAFF
TRBJ1-5 . TRBV6-2/TRBV6-3 . TGTGCCAGCAGTTACGCAGGGGCCAATAATCAGCCCCAGCATTTT CASSYAGANNQPQHF
TRBJ2-7 . TRBV11-1 . TGTGCCAGCAGCCCTCCCCCAGGGAACGAGCAGTACTTC CASSPPPGNEQYF
TRBJ1-2 . TRBV13 once TGTGCCAGCAGGGAGGGACCCACTAACTATGGCTACACCTTC CASREGPTNYGYTF
TRBJ2-7 . TRBV19 . TGTGCCAGTAGTAAAGGGCAGGGTGGTTACGAGCAGTACTTC CASSKGQGGYEQYF
TRBJ1-3 . TRBV5-4 . TGTGCCAGCAGCTTGGGGGGCATAAGGGGAGGAAACACCATATATTTT CASSLGGIRGGNTIYF
TRBJ1-6 . TRBV10-3 . TGTGCCATCAGTGAGTCGGCAGGGGCCGATTCACCCCTCCACTTT CAISESAGADSPLHF
TRBJ1-3 . TRBV18 once TGTGCCAGCTCACCCCGCCGGGACCACTCTGGAAACACCATATATTTT CASSPRRDHSGNTIYF
TRBJ2-5 TRBD1 TRBV7-2 once TGTGCCAGCAGCAAGGGACAGGCAGAGACCCAGTACTTC CASSKGQAETQYF
TRBJ2-7 TRBD1 TRBV6-5 . TGTGCCAGCAGTCGGACAGGGGCGATACCCTACGAGCAGTACTTC CASSRTGAIPYEQYF
TRBJ2-7 . TRBV29-1 . TGCAGCGTTCGCCCGGGACTCCCGGAGGGCTACGAGCAGTACTTC CSVRPGLPEGYEQYF
TRBJ1-1 . TRBV6-1 . TGTGCCAGCAGTGAAGGTGGGGTCCAAAACACTGAAGCTTTCTTT CASSEGGVQNTEAFF
TRBJ1-2 . TRBV7-9 once TGTGCCAGCAGCCCGAACGGACAGTCTATGAGCTACACCTTC CASSPNGQSMSYTF
TRBJ2-1 . TRBV3-1/TRBV3-2 . TGTGCCAGCAGCCATCCAGGGTCGGGTGAGCAGTTCTTC CASSHPGSGEQFF
TRBJ1-3 TRBD1 TRBV6-2/TRBV6-3 . TGTGCCAGCAGTCCGCCGGACAGGGGCTCTGGAAACACCATATATTTT CASSPPDRGSGNTIYF
TRBJ2-7 . TRBV6-2/TRBV6-3 . TGTGCCAGCAGTTACTCAAGAGGGGGTACTATCTACGAGCAGTACTTC CASSYSRGGTIYEQYF
TRBJ2-1 TRBD2 TRBV15 . TGTGCCACCAGCAGAGATATGGGACTAGCGAGTGAGCAGTTCTTC CATSRDMGLASEQFF
TRBJ2-3 . TRBV5-4 . TGTGCCAGCAGCCATGGACTATACACAGATACGCAGTATTTT CASSHGLYTDTQYF
TRBJ1-5 . TRBV5-1 . TGCGCCAGCAGCTTTGGGGTAGGGGATCAGCCCCAGCATTTT CASSFGVGDQPQHF
TRBJ1-6 . TRBV28 . TGTGCCAGCAGTCAGACAGTAACTAATTCACCCCTCCACTTT CASSQTVTNSPLHF
TRBJ1-1 . TRBV2 . TGTGCCAGCGAGCCCCCGGCAGCTATGAACACTGAAGCTTTCTTT CASEPPAAMNTEAFF
TRBJ2-3 TRBD2 TRBV7-2 . TGTGCCAGCAGCTTAGCACAGCGGGGGAGCACAGATACGCAGTATTTT CASSLAQRGSTDTQYF
TRBJ1-2 . TRBV7-9 few TGTGCCAGCAGCTTAGGTTCTGGCTACACCTTC CASSLGSGYTF
TRBJ1-2 . TRBV2 once TGTGCCAGCAGTGAGGGCCACTATGGCTACACCTTC CASSEGHYGYTF
TRBJ1-1 . TRBV6-5 . TGTGCCAGCAGTTACGGCCCGATCATGAACACTGAAGCTTTCTTT CASSYGPIMNTEAFF
TRBJ2-3 . TRBV6-1 once TGTGCCAGCAGTGACAGGCCCTCTAGCACAGATACGCAGTATTTT CASSDRPSSTDTQYF
TRBJ2-5 TRBD1 TRBV23-1 . TGCGCCAGCAGTCTCCGCCCTGGACAGGGACAAGAGACCCAGTACTTC CASSLRPGQGQETQYF
TRBJ2-7 TRBD2 TRBV30 . TGTGCCTGGAGCGGGGCGGGAGGCCCCGAGCAGTACTTC CAWSGAGGPEQYF
TRBJ1-1 . TRBV30 . TGTGCCTGGAGTCGAGGGGTTCTAATAAACACTGAAGCTTTCTTT CAWSRGVLINTEAFF
TRBJ2-5 . TRBV11-2 . TGTGCCAGCAGCTTAGGGGGGACCCAAGAGACCCAGTACTTC CASSLGGTQETQYF
TRBJ2-5 . TRBV4-1 . TGCGCCAGCAGCCCGGGACCGACCGTGGAGACCCAGTACTTC CASSPGPTVETQYF
TRBJ1-1 . TRBV7-2 . TGTGCCAGCAGCTTTCTGCCACCCGAAGCTTTCTTT CASSFLPPEAFF
TRBJ2-1 TRBD2 TRBV6-5 . TGTGCCAGCATAAGACTAGCGGGTCTCAATGAGCAGTTCTTC CASIRLAGLNEQFF
TRBJ2-1 TRBD2 TRBV25-1 . TGTGCCAGCAGTGACCCTGGGACTAGCGATGAGCAGTTCTTC CASSDPGTSDEQFF
TRBJ2-1 TRBD2 TRBV5-4 once TGTGCCAGCAGCCAGAAACGACTAGCGACAGCCAATGAGCAGTTCTTC CASSQKRLATANEQFF
TRBJ1-6 TRBD1 TRBV18 . TGTGCCAGCTCACCGAGGGGGCAGGGGGATTCACCCCTCCACTTT CASSPRGQGDSPLHF
TRBJ2-7 . TRBV28 . TGTGCCAGCAACGACGATTACGAGCAGTACTTC CASNDDYEQYF
TRBJ2-3 . TRBV24-1 once TGTGCCACCAGTGGGGGACAGCGGGCCAGCACAGATACGCAGTATTTT CATSGGQRASTDTQYF
TRBJ1-2 . TRBV2 . TGTGCCAGCATCCCCCGGGGGAGGATTCATGGCTACACCTTC CASIPRGRIHGYTF
TRBJ1-5 TRBD1 TRBV19 few TGTGCCAGTAGTATTGACGGACAGGATCAGCCCCAGCATTTT CASSIDGQDQPQHF
TRBJ2-1 . TRBV9 . TGTGCCAGCAGCGTAGCTGAGGGAAATGAGCAGTTCTTC CASSVAEGNEQFF
TRBJ1-1 . TRBV15 few TGTGCCACCAGCAGAGAGTACCCTGTGGACACTGAAGCTTTCTTT CATSREYPVDTEAFF
TRBJ2-3 TRBD2 TRBV4-2 . TGTGCCAGCAGCCCAAGACTAGCGATAGATACGCAGTATTTT CASSPRLAIDTQYF
TRBJ2-3 TRBD2 TRBV10-1 . TGCGCCAGCAGTGACGGTGCGGGAGCGGATACGCAGTATTTT CASSDGAGADTQYF
TRBJ1-1 . TRBV28 . TGTGCCAGCCGCTCCATTGTACCCGCGGGAGGTGAAGCTTTCTTT CASRSIVPAGGEAFF
TRBJ1-2 . TRBV10-3 . TGTGCCATCAGTGATGTGACAGCTATGACCTATGGCTACACCTTC CAISDVTAMTYGYTF
TRBJ2-7 . TRBV6-2/TRBV6-3 few TGTGCCAGCAGTCCATCCCCGGGACGTAAGACCTACGAGCAGTACTTC CASSPSPGRKTYEQYF
TRBJ2-2 TRBD2 TRBV18 . TGTGCCAGCTCACTAGCGGGAGTTATCGGGGAGCTGTTTTTT CASSLAGVIGELFF